This TCR beta chain was retrieved from a study of human T cells and chemical hapten exposure. Study-wide findings and caveats: Counts of TCRs above 1 in 1000 frequency stayed unchanged with DPC sensitization.

As for time point: pre-sensitization, week 0. The treatment: therapeutic diphenylcyclopropenone sensitization with weekly scalp DPC. Sequencing started from total RNA isolated from unfractionated whole blood. It was the library that attached unique molecular identifiers to individual cDNA molecules. Via MiXCR, TCRdb re-called the RACE reads, giving one row per CDR3 protein. Among more than 80,000 distinct CDR3 sequences listed, less than 15% were seen once. Germline V CDR1 and CDR2: SNHLY, FYNNEI. The CDR3 is 12 residues long. The V and J ends lost 8 bases and 8 bases respectively, with 15 bases between them. Concerning this clonotype: The antigen is not known.

V is TRBV2 and J is TRBJ1-2; D uncertain. This receptor was identified in a woman between 45 and 65 years old with alopecia areata. Some clones in this sample may be carry-over from other donors' samples. The sample was whole blood, taken in connection with sensitization to the hapten diphenylcyclopropenone (DPC). This CDR3 is CASVAESGGYTF. The DNA of the CDR3 is TGTGCCAGCGTGGCCGAATCGGGCGGCTACACCTTC. Based on the CDR3 plus reference TRBV2 and TRBJ1-2, the full variable domain is EPEVTQTPSHQVTQMGQEVILRCVPISNHLYFYWYRQILGQKVEFLVSFYNNEISEKSEIFDDQFSVERPDGSNFTLKIRSTKLEDSAMYFCASVAESGGYTFGSGTRLTVV.